The 10 T cell receptor beta chains below were found in one sample sequenced in a study of CD49a tissue-resident CD8 T cells in human skin. TCRdb keeps only in-frame clones here, not all; method: immunoSEQ multiplex PCR. The sample yields over 900 clones, roughly three fifths seen once. Sequenced material: CLA- CD8+ effector memory T cells sorted from blood. The source of these receptors is a human donor in good health.

The chain links TRBV6-4 to TRBJ2-2; possible D gene TRBD2, 6 bases. The V end was cut by 3 bases, the J end by 2 bases, with 10 bases between. The CDR3 runs to 15 residues. Germline V CDR1 and CDR2: MRHNA, SNTAGT. In nucleotides, the CDR3 is TGTGCCAGCAGTGATGGGGAGGAAAACACCGGGGAGCTGTTTTTT. Translated, it gives CASSDGEENTGELFF.

In its sample, this clone was seen a few times. V usage is TRBV9 and J usage is TRBJ2-5; 7 nucleotides align to TRBD2. Per the germline V gene, CDR1 is SGDLS and CDR2 is YYNGEE. Losses at the gene ends were 0 bases for V and 3 bases for J; bases not matched to a gene: 2. CDR3 length: 14 residues. The CDR3 coding sequence is TGTGCCAGCAGCGTAGTAGGGACTAAAGAGACCCAGTACTTC. It yields the protein CASSVVGTKETQYF.

The chain combines TRBV27 with TRBJ1-5; the D gene is possibly TRBD1 (6 bases). The CDR3 sequence is 14 residues long. CDR1 and CDR2 (germline): MNHEY, SMNVEV (reference sequence). The V gene lost 7 bases and the J gene lost 7 bases, with 17 bases spanning the gap. The CDR3 DNA reads as TGTGCCAGCACCTCATCGACAGGCAGACAGCCCCAGCATTTT. Translating it yields CASTSSTGRQPQHF.

V usage is TRBV27 and J usage is TRBJ2-1; D call uncertain. Between the trimmed V and J ends, which lost 2 bases and 9 bases, there was a span of 14 bases. Germline V gene lookup returns CDR1 MNHEY and CDR2 SMNVEV (reference sequence). The CDR3 totals 14 residues. CDR3 in DNA: TGTGCCAGCAGTTTACGGAGCGCGCTAGGTGAGCAGTTCTTC. It codes for CASSLRSALGEQFF.

The chain has TRBV7-9 and TRBJ2-7; D ambiguous. V shed 0 bases and J shed 0 bases, with 18 bases lying between them. Germline CDR1 SEHNR, CDR2 FQNEAQ (reference sequence). CDR3 length equals 18 residues. Here the CDR3 reads CASSLAVFASPSSYEQYF. For the CDR3, the DNA is TGTGCCAGCAGCTTAGCCGTGTTTGCCTCTCCGAGCTCCTACGAGCAGTACTTC.

By share, this clone counts as large. This chain uses TRBV27 with TRBJ1-1, with 7 bases fitting TRBD1. Germline trimming cut 6 bases from V and 6 bases from J; bases unmatched to any gene: 7. Germline V gives CDR1 MNHEY, CDR2 SMNVEV (reference sequence). This CDR3 has 13 residues. This CDR3 is CASSFHQGAEAFF. For the CDR3, the DNA is TGTGCCAGCAGCTTTCATCAGGGGGCTGAAGCTTTCTTT.

This CDR3 reads CASSEEVAGKTEAFF. The DNA of the CDR3 is TGTGCCAGCAGTGAAGAGGTCGCGGGAAAAACTGAAGCTTTCTTT. The V and J genes are TRBV6-1 and TRBJ1-1; no definite D call. The CDR3 runs to 15 residues. V dropped 1 base and J dropped 5 bases, with 14 bases sitting between them. Germline CDR1 and CDR2: MNHNS and SASEGT.

The rearrangement uses TRBV19 and TRBJ2-7; TRBD2 is a possible D gene (5 bases). Trimming stripped 2 bases from V and 0 bases from J, with 14 bases between. The CDR3 totals 16 residues. Germline-derived CDR1 and CDR2 are LNHDA and SQIVND (reference sequence). CDR3 nucleotides: TGTGCCAGTAGTATACTCGGAGGACGGAGCTCCTACGAGCAGTACTTC. This gives the protein CASSILGGRSSYEQYF.

The V call is TRBV27, the J call TRBJ2-3; perhaps TRBD1 as D (5 bases). The CDR3 has 15 amino acids. Trimming cost V 8 bases and J 0 bases, with 15 bases left between them. Germline CDR1 is MNHEY and CDR2 is SMNVEV (reference sequence). For the CDR3, the DNA is TGTGCCAGCGGGGCGTGGGGCCCTAGCACAGATACGCAGTATTTT. Amino acid sequence: CASGAWGPSTDTQYF.

This clone is large. The rearrangement uses TRBV6-5 and TRBJ2-2, with D maybe TRBD1 (6 bases). The V gene's germline CDR1 is MNHEY and CDR2 SVGAGI. Trimming took off 7 bases at V and 8 bases at J, with 14 bases between the two ends. The CDR3 is 13 amino acids. CDR3 sequence (DNA): TGTGCCAGCACTCCCCCAGGGGCAGGGGAGCTGTTTTTT. This encodes CASTPPGAGELFF.